The source of this T cell receptor (beta chain) is a study of blood T cell repertoires in COVID-19. Profiled with immunoSEQ multiplex PCR; TCRdb holds only in-frame clones, not every one. The sample yields 25,000 to 35,000 clones, more than 85% seen once. The sequenced sample was peripheral blood. The receptor comes from a woman in her sixties or seventies with COVID-19, enrolled during active disease.

CDR3 amino acids: CASSISADYYGYTF. The CDR3 DNA reads as TGTGCCAGTAGTATATCAGCAGACTACTATGGCTACACCTTC. The chain is built from TRBV19 and TRBJ1-2; unclear D gene. Germline CDR1 reads LNHDA; CDR2 reads SQIVND (reference sequence). V lost 2 bases to trimming and J lost 3 bases, with 10 bases between them. The CDR3 is made up of 14 amino acids.